These T cell receptor beta chains were read from a single sample in a study of CD8 T cells in ankylosing spondylitis. TCRdb redid the calling of the 5' RACE reads with MiXCR, one entry per CDR3 protein. The table lists some 270,000 distinct CDR3 sequences, 18% of them singletons, with approximately 33% in the top ten. Sequenced: blood, either unsorted or a sorted T cell fraction (not recorded which). The origin of the receptors is a male donor with ankylosing spondylitis or in good health (not recorded which). CDR3s include the opening cysteine and the closing phenylalanine or tryptophan. The D gene is left open where the match is weak. Clone size is given for some rows only: seen once, a few or many times, or a class if the clone is expanded.

V gene	D gene	J gene	clone size	CDR3 protein	CDR3 DNA
TRBV2	TRBD1	TRBJ2-1	many	CASKSQNRGLSSHEQFF	TGTGCCAGCAAATCCCAAAACAGGGGCCTGAGCAGCCATGAGCAGTTCTTC
TRBV20-1	NA	TRBJ1-1	NA	CSARVAGLDTEAFF	TGCAGTGCTAGAGTGGCAGGGCTGGACACTGAAGCTTTCTTT
TRBV29-1	TRBD2	TRBJ2-1	few	CSVLTSGRYNEQFF	TGCAGCGTCCTGACTAGCGGGAGGTACAATGAGCAGTTCTTC
TRBV4-1	NA	TRBJ1-4	NA	CASSQDKTGFHEKLFF	TGCGCCAGCAGCCAAGATAAGACAGGATTCCATGAAAAACTGTTTTTT
TRBV7-7	NA	TRBJ2-5	NA	CASSFETKETQYF	TGTGCTAGCAGCTTCGAGACCAAAGAGACCCAGTACTTC
TRBV12-3/TRBV12-4	TRBD2	TRBJ2-1	NA	CASSPGTSINEQFF	TGTGCCAGCAGTCCGGGGACTAGTATTAATGAGCAGTTCTTC
TRBV20-1	TRBD2	TRBJ2-7	NA	CSARDLSAGAYYEQYF	TGCAGTGCTAGAGATCTCTCAGCGGGAGCCTACTACGAGCAGTACTTC
TRBV12-3/TRBV12-4	NA	TRBJ2-6	NA	CASSPPGSSGANVLTF	TGTGCCAGCAGTCCGCCAGGAAGCTCTGGGGCCAACGTCCTGACTTTC
TRBV29-1	TRBD2	TRBJ2-7	many	CSVEGLAGGFDEQYF	TGCAGCGTAGAGGGACTAGCGGGAGGTTTCGATGAGCAGTACTTC
TRBV12-3/TRBV12-4	NA	TRBJ1-1	NA	CASIPEVMNTEAFF	TGTGCCAGCATCCCCGAAGTGATGAACACTGAAGCTTTCTTT
TRBV5-1	NA	TRBJ2-7	NA	CASSLDLVGRVEQYF	TGCGCCAGCAGCTTAGATTTGGTGGGAAGGGTCGAGCAGTACTTC
TRBV27	NA	TRBJ2-5	few	CASRGLQETQYF	TGTGCCAGCAGAGGGTTACAAGAGACCCAGTACTTC
TRBV29-1	NA	TRBJ2-6	many	CSVEGVSGANVLTF	TGCAGCGTAGAGGGGGTTTCCGGGGCCAACGTCCTGACTTTC
TRBV7-2	NA	TRBJ2-3	many	CASSLDFTSTDTQYF	TGTGCCAGCAGCTTAGACTTTACTAGCACAGATACGCAGTATTTT
TRBV28	NA	TRBJ1-2	NA	CASSPRGGSNYGYTF	TGTGCCAGCAGTCCTCGTGGAGGCTCTAACTATGGCTACACCTTC
TRBV12-3/TRBV12-4	NA	TRBJ2-3	few	CASSLGGRADTQYF	TGTGCCAGCAGTTTGGGGGGGCGCGCAGATACGCAGTATTTT
TRBV5-1	NA	TRBJ1-5	NA	CASSLYGPVVGQPQHF	TGCGCCAGCAGCTTGTACGGGCCCGTCGTAGGGCAGCCCCAGCATTTT
TRBV3-1	TRBD2	TRBJ2-7	once	CASGPRGGSSYEQYF	TGTGCCAGCGGCCCACGGGGGGGGAGCTCCTACGAGCAGTACTTC
TRBV6-2/TRBV6-3	TRBD1	TRBJ2-2	NA	CASSYLTGEGFFTGELFF	TGTGCCAGCAGTTACCTAACAGGGGAAGGGTTTTTCACCGGGGAGCTGTTTTTT
TRBV9	NA	TRBJ2-7	few	CASSLGAGPPPYEQYF	TGTGCCAGCAGCCTAGGTGCGGGCCCTCCTCCCTACGAGCAGTACTTC
TRBV27	TRBD2	TRBJ2-1	few	CASSAAGVVVEQFF	TGTGCCAGCAGCGCAGCGGGAGTTGTTGTTGAGCAGTTCTTC
TRBV4-2	TRBD2	TRBJ2-3	NA	CASSPGLPAGGPDTQYF	TGTGCCAGCAGCCCCGGGCTCCCCGCGGGAGGGCCAGATACGCAGTATTTT
TRBV5-1	NA	TRBJ1-3	few	CASSLEGTGNTIYF	TGCGCCAGCAGTTTGGAGGGGACTGGAAACACCATATATTTT
TRBV3-1	NA	TRBJ2-1	NA	CASNRDDSRQFF	TGTGCCAGCAACCGTGACGACTCGCGGCAGTTCTTC
TRBV7-2	TRBD2	TRBJ2-7	NA	CASSFGTSGKKDYEQYF	TGTGCCAGCAGCTTCGGGACTAGCGGGAAAAAAGACTACGAGCAGTACTTC
TRBV12-3/TRBV12-4	NA	TRBJ2-1	NA	CASSPQLGGGSSYNEQFF	TGTGCCAGCAGTCCCCAGCTAGGTGGAGGGAGCTCCTACAATGAGCAGTTCTTC
TRBV7-2	NA	TRBJ2-7	few	CASSARGAMGYEQYF	TGTGCCAGCAGTGCTCGGGGGGCAATGGGTTACGAGCAGTACTTC
TRBV7-9	TRBD2	TRBJ2-2	NA	CASSLTLAGDTGELFF	TGTGCCAGCAGCCTCACACTAGCGGGAGACACCGGGGAGCTGTTTTTT
TRBV6-1	NA	TRBJ1-1	many	CASSTLGGGAEAFF	TGTGCCAGCAGTACCCTTGGGGGTGGGGCTGAAGCTTTCTTT
TRBV20-1	NA	TRBJ2-1	few	CSAVTTGALGNEQFF	TGCAGTGCTGTTACAACTGGGGCCCTGGGCAATGAGCAGTTCTTC
TRBV2	NA	TRBJ1-6	NA	CASSGQGGSPLHF	TGTGCCAGCAGTGGTCAGGGAGGCTCACCCCTCCACTTT
TRBV12-3/TRBV12-4	NA	TRBJ2-4	many	CASSEGPRAKNIQYF	TGTGCCAGCAGTGAGGGCCCGAGGGCCAAAAACATTCAGTACTTC
TRBV7-9	TRBD1	TRBJ2-1	many	CASSRWRTGREQFF	TGTGCCAGCAGCCGATGGCGGACAGGACGTGAGCAGTTCTTC
TRBV11-2	TRBD2	TRBJ2-7	NA	CASSLGGGRDYEQYF	TGTGCCAGCAGCTTAGGGGGGGGACGGGACTACGAGCAGTACTTC
TRBV24-1	NA	TRBJ2-1	NA	CATSDSHLGGSYNEQFF	TGTGCCACCAGTGATTCCCACTTGGGCGGCTCCTACAATGAGCAGTTCTTC
TRBV29-1	TRBD1	TRBJ2-7	few	CSATGTGETYEQYF	TGCAGCGCTACCGGGACAGGGGAGACGTACGAGCAGTACTTC
TRBV9	NA	TRBJ2-1	NA	CASSVVPSLLNEQFF	TGTGCCAGCAGCGTAGTTCCTAGCCTTCTCAATGAGCAGTTCTTC
TRBV20-1	TRBD2	TRBJ2-7	few	CSAVPRGGVLPYEQYF	TGCAGTGCTGTCCCCCGGGGAGGGGTTCTTCCCTACGAGCAGTACTTC
TRBV20-1	TRBD1	TRBJ2-4	few	CSAREQTGTGFVIQYF	TGCAGTGCTAGAGAGCAAACCGGGACAGGGTTCGTCATTCAGTACTTC
TRBV6-5	TRBD2	TRBJ2-1	NA	CASSYSGSGSWGNNEQFF	TGTGCCAGCAGTTACTCTGGTAGCGGGAGTTGGGGCAACAATGAGCAGTTCTTC
TRBV7-8	NA	TRBJ2-3	NA	CASSLSRRTDTQYF	TGTGCCAGCAGCTTATCGCGGCGCACAGATACGCAGTATTTT
TRBV6-2/TRBV6-3	NA	TRBJ2-7	NA	CASRITPDPVGYEQYF	TGTGCCAGCAGGATTACCCCGGACCCCGTGGGGTACGAGCAGTACTTC
TRBV4-1	NA	TRBJ2-3	NA	CASSHPTESGTDTQYF	TGCGCCAGCAGCCACCCTACAGAGTCGGGGACAGATACGCAGTATTTT
TRBV29-1	NA	TRBJ2-7	NA	CSVSVENSYEQNF	TGCAGCGTTTCGGTCGAGAACTCCTACGAGCAGAACTTC
TRBV4-3	NA	TRBJ2-1	NA	CASSGRATGSYNEQFF	TGCGCCAGCAGCGGCCGGGCTACAGGATCCTACAATGAGCAGTTCTTC
TRBV29-1	TRBD1	TRBJ2-1	few	CSVEDPTGINSYNEQFF	TGCAGCGTTGAAGATCCGACAGGGATAAACTCCTACAATGAGCAGTTCTTC
TRBV4-1	TRBD1	TRBJ1-5	NA	CASSQSGQGRQPQHF	TGCGCCAGCAGCCAGTCAGGACAGGGTCGTCAGCCCCAGCATTTT
TRBV12-3/TRBV12-4	NA	TRBJ2-4	few	CASSSQKLAKNIQYF	TGTGCCAGCAGTTCCCAGAAACTAGCCAAAAACATTCAGTACTTC
TRBV2	NA	TRBJ2-5	NA	CATGLGEETQYF	TGTGCCACCGGTCTGGGGGAGGAGACCCAGTACTTC
TRBV27	NA	TRBJ2-1	NA	CASSEPGPTAYNEQFF	TGTGCCAGCAGTGAGCCGGGACCAACGGCCTACAATGAGCAGTTCTTC
TRBV29-1	NA	TRBJ2-7	many	CSVAAVAPYEQYF	TGCAGCGTTGCTGCCGTCGCGCCCTACGAGCAGTACTTC
TRBV6-2/TRBV6-3	NA	TRBJ2-7	NA	CASSSGDTYEQYF	TGTGCCAGCTCAAGCGGGGACACCTACGAGCAGTACTTC
TRBV29-1	TRBD1	TRBJ2-7	NA	CSVVRDSSFEQYF	TGCAGCGTTGTCCGGGACAGTTCGTTCGAGCAGTACTTC